The present TCR beta chain was sequenced within a study of blood T cell repertoires in COVID-19. Study overall: Acute and convalescent COVID-19 samples came from the United States, Italy and Spain. Sources were T cells, B-cell-depleted T cells, or PBMCs; the material itself was cDNA or gDNA.

The length of the CDR3 is 14 residues. V was shortened by 9 bases and J by 2 bases, with 14 bases between the two germline ends. Germline V gene sequence: CDR1 ENHRY, CDR2 SYGVKD. Authors' analysis steps: Amplification with reference gene primers provided the estimates of nucleated cell counts. Data came from immunoSEQ multiplex PCR; TCRdb stores just in-frame clones and leaves some out. The DNA gave D and trimming, while V, J and clone size come from that table. The sample carries about 250,000 clones, 80% to 90% recorded once. The rearrangement uses TRBV10-3 and TRBJ2-1; possibly TRBD1 for D (5 bases). The sequenced sample was peripheral blood. The receptor was derived from a man at least 80 years old with acute or convalescent COVID-19. This CDR3 reads CAIQTEKAYNEQFF. CDR3 bases: TGTGCCATTCAGACAGAAAAAGCCTACAATGAGCAGTTCTTC.